This passage covers 15 T cell receptor beta chains from one sample sequenced in a study of T cells in Graves' hyperthyroidism and ophthalmopathy. Amplification targeted TCR beta CDR3 regions from RNA transcripts. Initially, a first-round RT-PCR of the TCR CDR3 employed the HTBI primer set. TCRdb passed the multiplex PCR reads through MiXCR, listing each CDR3 protein once. The profile shows more than 350,000 distinct CDR3 sequences, about 15% of them singletons. The material sequenced was blood. The receptor source for this set is a woman under 40 with Graves' ophthalmopathy.

This clonotype has a count of ten or more. J is TRBJ1-1 and V is TRBV9; D is undetermined. Germline V gene sequence: CDR1 SGDLS, CDR2 YYNGEE. The V end was cut by 2 bases, the J end by 1 base, with 18 bases between. The CDR3 covers 17 residues. CDR3 loop: CASSVQFWGGPNTEAFF. The CDR3 DNA follows: TGTGCCAGCAGCGTTCAGTTTTGGGGTGGTCCGAACACTGAAGCTTTCTTT.

This clonotype was detected ten times or more. This rearrangement joins TRBV5-5 to TRBJ2-2, with a possible D match to TRBD1 (6 bases). V lost 0 bases to trimming and J lost 0 bases, with 6 bases between them. The CDR3 has 15 residues. Germline loops: CDR1 SGHKS, CDR2 YYEKEE (reference sequence). CDR3 bases: TGTGCCAGCAGCTTGGAGGGGGCGAACACCGGGGAGCTGTTTTTT. Translated, it gives CASSLEGANTGELFF.

This clonotype was observed at least ten times. The chain employs TRBV13 and TRBJ1-2; D is undetermined. Germline CDR1 PRHDT, CDR2 FYEKMQ (reference sequence). The CDR3 sequence is 12 residues long. V was trimmed by 5 bases and J by 6 bases, leaving 10 bases between them. CDR3 amino acids: CASSLRLDGYTF. In DNA, the CDR3 is TGTGCCAGCAGCCTCCGGCTTGATGGCTACACCTTC.

This clonotype was seen at least ten times. The chain joins TRBV7-2 to TRBJ2-3; D is perhaps TRBD1 (5 bases). Germline CDR1 is SGHTA and CDR2 is FQGNSA. Trimming stripped 2 bases from V and 3 bases from J, with 12 bases between. This CDR3 has 15 amino acids. The CDR3 DNA reads as TGTGCCAGCAGCTTATCCCCCGACAGTACAGATACGCAGTATTTT. Protein product: CASSLSPDSTDTQYF.

In regard to this clonotype: Given a much more abundant clone one base away, this may be a read error. The chain uses TRBV18 and TRBJ1-3, with D hard to call. Germline CDR1 and CDR2: KGHSH and LQKENI. The CDR3 is made up of 13 amino acids. The CDR3 reads CANSPDSGNTIYF. The CDR3 region has the DNA TGTGCCAACTCACCAGACTCTGGAAACACCATATATTTT.

This clonotype has a handful of counts. This rearrangement joins TRBV12-3 or TRBV12-4 to TRBJ1-5; D unclear. V lost 4 bases to trimming and J lost 4 bases, with 8 bases between them. The CDR3 contains 13 residues. The CDR3 nucleotides are TGTGCCAGCAGTTCTTTACCGAATCAGCCCCAGCATTTT. It translates to CASSSLPNQPQHF.

J is TRBJ1-6 and V is TRBV13; D gene unclear. The CDR3 is made up of 14 amino acids. Looked up from germline, CDR1 is PRHDT and CDR2 is FYEKMQ (reference sequence). Between the trimmed V and J ends, which lost 0 bases and 6 bases, there was a span of 6 bases. In DNA, the CDR3 is TGTGCCAGCAGCTTAGGACGGGTTAATTCACCCCTCCACTTT. This translates into CASSLGRVNSPLHF.

The table lists this clonotype with many counts. The gene calls are TRBV12-3 or TRBV12-4 and TRBJ1-1; D uncertain. The CDR3 contains 14 residues. V shed 3 bases and J shed 3 bases, with 11 bases lying between them. This CDR3 reads CASSFRADDTEAFF. The CDR3 bases are TGTGCCAGCAGTTTTAGGGCAGACGACACTGAAGCTTTCTTT.

As for this clonotype: This sequence may be a read error, since a much larger clone differs from it by one base. V gene TRBV9 combines with J gene TRBJ2-1; the D is unclear. The CDR3 loop spans 14 amino acids. CDR1 and CDR2 (germline): SGDLS, YYNGEE. V was trimmed by 6 bases and J by 3 bases, leaving 13 bases between them. CDR3 DNA sequence: TGTGCCAGCAACGCCGGTGGGGTCTACAATGAGCAGTTCTTC. Translated, it gives CASNAGGVYNEQFF. The full variable domain, in which reference TRBV9 and TRBJ2-1 provide the parts outside the CDR3, is DSGVTQTPKHLITATGQRVTLRCSPRSGDLSVYWYQQSLDQGLQFLIQYYNGEERAKGNILERFSAQQFPDLHSELNLSSLELGDSALYFCASNAGGVYNEQFFGPGTRLTVL.

This clonotype was seen ten or more times. The chain recombines TRBV2 with TRBJ1-4; D is possibly TRBD1 (5 bases). The CDR3 is made up of 14 amino acids. The V gene lost 5 bases and the J gene lost 4 bases, with 11 bases spanning the gap. CDR1 is SNHLY and CDR2 is FYNNEI in the germline V gene. The CDR3 is CASSSGRSNEKLFF. For the CDR3, the DNA is TGTGCCAGCAGTTCGGGACGGAGTAATGAAAAACTGTTTTTT.

The sample holds many counts of this clonotype. The rearrangement uses TRBV29-1 and TRBJ1-1, with 7 nucleotides matching TRBD1. The CDR3 is made up of 13 amino acids. Germline CDR1 reads SQVTM; CDR2 reads ANQGSEA. V was clipped by 7 bases and J by 1 base; unmatched bases: 6. The CDR3 DNA reads TGCAGCGCCCAGGGACAGCAGAACACTGAAGCTTTCTTT. It codes for CSAQGQQNTEAFF.

This clonotype came up a few times. The V and J genes are TRBV2 and TRBJ2-7; 9 bases match TRBD1. This CDR3 is built from 15 residues. V was pared by 5 bases and J by 7 bases, with 12 bases of the junction left unmatched. From germline, CDR1 is SNHLY and CDR2 FYNNEI. CDR3 DNA: TGTGCCAGCAGTCGCCCGGGGACAGGGCTGCGGGAGCAGTACTTC. Protein product: CASSRPGTGLREQYF.

This clonotype was found many times. This chain connects TRBV30 to TRBJ1-1; no clear D gene. V lost 8 bases and J 10 bases, leaving 23 bases between the germline ends. CDR3 length: 13 residues. Germline-derived CDR1 and CDR2 are GTSNPN and SVGIG (reference sequence). The DNA of the CDR3 is TGTGCCGGAGAGATAGACGCCGATTTAGGAGCTTTCTTT. Its translation: CAGEIDADLGAFF.

This clonotype was counted ten times or more. The rearrangement joins TRBV28 to TRBJ2-7; 11 bases map to TRBD2. The V gene end was trimmed by 3 bases and the J gene end by 4 bases; junction bases not matched to a gene: 11. The length of the CDR3 is 17 residues. Germline loops: CDR1 MDHEN, CDR2 SYDVKM. CDR3 DNA: TGTGCCAGCAGTTTCCCCCGGAGACTAGCGGGGTCGTACGAGCAGTACTTC. This translates into CASSFPRRLAGSYEQYF.

This clonotype came up a few times. One base away lies a much larger clone, so this may be a sequencing read error. The CDR3, as DNA: TGTGCCAGCAGCTTATCCGGGACGGGGACCAAAAACATTCAGTACTTC. This encodes CASSLSGTGTKNIQYF. The rearrangement links TRBV7-2 to TRBJ2-4; D might be TRBD1 or TRBD2, each matching 5 bases. CDR3 length: 16 amino acids. CDR1 and CDR2 (germline): SGHTA, FQGNSA. With 2 bases removed from V and 2 bases from J, the gap between germline ends came to 13 bases.